This is a list of T cell receptor beta chains from one sample in a study of blood T cell repertoires in COVID-19. Sequencing used immunoSEQ multiplex PCR; TCRdb keeps in-frame clones, though not all of them. The data show 100,000 or so clones, just over 90% seen once. Sequencing used peripheral blood. Receptors originate from a man aged 45-65 years with active COVID-19. Both conserved end residues are part of each CDR3. The D gene is left open where the match is weak. Not all rows give a size; the values are once, few, many and, for expanded clones, a class.

TRBJ2-1,-,TRBV6-5,TRBD2,CASSYGTSGRNEQFF,TGTGCCAGCAGTTACGGGACTAGCGGGAGGAATGAGCAGTTCTTC
TRBJ1-1,-,TRBV10-1,-,CASSERSNTEAFF,TGCGCCAGCAGTGAGCGGAGTAACACTGAAGCTTTCTTT
TRBJ2-5,-,TRBV6-6,TRBD2,CASRGIAGGLQETQYF,TGTGCCAGCAGGGGGATAGCGGGGGGCCTACAAGAGACCCAGTACTTC
TRBJ2-1,-,TRBV11-2,-,CASTLSNEQFF,TGTGCCAGCACCCTATCCAATGAGCAGTTCTTC
TRBJ2-7,-,TRBV5-1,TRBD1,CASSSYSGTGPSEQYF,TGCGCCAGCAGTTCCTACTCCGGGACAGGGCCCTCCGAGCAGTACTTC
TRBJ2-3,-,TRBV10-1,-,CASSERRDVKDTQYF,TGCGCCAGCAGTGAAAGGAGGGACGTGAAAGATACGCAGTATTTT
TRBJ1-2,-,TRBV6-2/TRBV6-3,-,CASSMTATYGYTF,TGTGCCAGCAGCATGACAGCGACCTATGGCTACACCTTC
TRBJ1-2,-,TRBV4-2,-,CASSQDHRGRDYGYTF,TGTGCCAGCAGCCAAGATCATAGGGGCAGGGACTATGGCTACACCTTC
TRBJ2-1,-,TRBV5-1,-,CASSLFDSNEQFF,TGCGCCAGCAGCTTGTTCGACAGCAATGAGCAGTTCTTC
TRBJ1-1,-,TRBV6-6,-,CASSSSDNTEAFF,TGTGCCAGCAGTTCTTCAGATAACACTGAAGCTTTCTTT
TRBJ1-1,-,TRBV6-6,-,CASSSNRGSGTEAFF,TGTGCCAGCAGCTCAAACCGGGGTTCTGGGACTGAAGCTTTCTTT
TRBJ1-6,-,TRBV9,-,CASSVGGRDNSPLHF,TGTGCCAGCAGCGTAGGCGGCAGGGATAATTCACCCCTCCACTTT
TRBJ1-1,-,TRBV30,-,CAWTGAAGLEAFF,TGTGCCTGGACGGGTGCGGCTGGCCTTGAAGCTTTCTTT
TRBJ2-5,once,TRBV2,-,CASRRQSQETQYF,TGTGCCAGCAGAAGACAGTCCCAAGAGACCCAGTACTTC
TRBJ1-5,once,TRBV4-1,TRBD1,CASSQRTGGGQPQHF,TGCGCCAGCAGCCAGCGGACAGGGGGCGGTCAGCCCCAGCATTTT
TRBJ2-1,-,TRBV5-1,TRBD2,CASSSTSGSYNEQFF,TGCGCCAGCAGCTCGACTAGCGGTTCCTACAATGAGCAGTTCTTC
TRBJ1-1,-,TRBV5-4,-,CASSSGQNTEAFF,TGTGCCAGCAGCTCGGGACAGAACACTGAAGCTTTCTTT
TRBJ2-1,-,TRBV5-4,TRBD2,CASILTSGSSYNEQFF,TGTGCCAGCATCTTGACTAGCGGGAGCTCCTACAATGAGCAGTTCTTC
TRBJ1-5,-,TRBV7-8,-,CASSLVSSNQPQHF,TGTGCCAGCAGCTTAGTTTCCAGTAATCAGCCCCAGCATTTT
TRBJ1-2,-,TRBV7-2,-,CASSLRRNDGYTF,TGTGCCAGCAGCTTACGGCGGAACGATGGCTACACCTTC
TRBJ2-2,-,TRBV7-2,-,CASSLVGRVNTGELFF,TGTGCCAGCAGCTTAGTTGGGCGGGTGAACACCGGGGAGCTGTTTTTT
TRBJ2-5,-,TRBV7-7,-,CASSLNWGSQETQYF,TGTGCCAGCAGCTTAAACTGGGGCAGTCAAGAGACCCAGTACTTC
TRBJ2-4,-,TRBV5-1,-,CASSLGGQGAKNIQYF,TGCGCCAGCAGCTTGGGAGGGCAGGGGGCCAAAAACATTCAGTACTTC
TRBJ2-1,-,TRBV2,TRBD2,CASSRTSGLHEQFF,TGTGCCAGCAGTAGGACTAGCGGGTTGCATGAGCAGTTCTTC
TRBJ1-5,-,TRBV7-2,TRBD1,CASSLGQNNQPQHF,TGTGCCAGCAGCTTGGGACAGAACAATCAGCCCCAGCATTTT
TRBJ2-1,-,TRBV5-1,TRBD2,CASSLVVAGGTYNEQFF,TGCGCCAGCAGCTTGGTGGTAGCGGGGGGGACCTACAATGAGCAGTTCTTC
TRBJ1-1,-,TRBV6-5,TRBD1,CASSYSRGGKGEAFF,TGTGCCAGCAGTTACTCGAGAGGGGGCAAGGGTGAAGCTTTCTTT
TRBJ2-5,-,TRBV3-1/TRBV3-2,TRBD1,CASRSAGTGGWETQYF,TGTGCCAGCAGATCTGCAGGGACAGGGGGCTGGGAGACCCAGTACTTC
TRBJ2-5,few,TRBV18,TRBD2,CASSPTSGGMETQYF,TGTGCCAGCTCACCTACTAGCGGGGGCATGGAGACCCAGTACTTC
TRBJ2-1,-,TRBV5-8,TRBD2,CASSLFVAGVGAKQFF,TGTGCCAGCAGCTTGTTCGTAGCGGGGGTAGGAGCGAAGCAGTTCTTC
TRBJ1-5,-,TRBV2,-,CASGQIYSNQPQHF,TGTGCCAGCGGACAGATTTATAGCAATCAGCCCCAGCATTTT
TRBJ2-5,-,TRBV28,-,CASSTRAGAISETQYF,TGTGCCAGCAGTACTCGGGCAGGGGCAATTTCGGAGACCCAGTACTTC
TRBJ1-6,once,TRBV19,-,CASSTSIGRENNSPLHF,TGTGCCAGTAGTACCTCAATTGGACGGGAAAATAATTCACCCCTCCACTTT
TRBJ1-2,-,TRBV27,TRBD1,CASSITQGISGYTF,TGTGCCAGCAGTATAACACAGGGGATCAGCGGCTACACCTTC
TRBJ2-1,-,TRBV3-1/TRBV3-2,TRBD2,CASSHPGGYSYNEQFF,TGTGCCAGCAGCCACCCCGGGGGGTACTCCTACAATGAGCAGTTCTTC
TRBJ2-5,once,TRBV30,TRBD2,CAWTPGLAGSTTQYF,TGTGCCTGGACCCCCGGTCTAGCGGGGTCAACGACCCAGTACTTC
TRBJ1-5,-,TRBV2,-,CASSGGPNQPQHF,TGTGCCAGCAGTGGGGGGCCCAATCAGCCCCAGCATTTT
TRBJ2-1,-,TRBV6-6,TRBD2,CASTKTLAGGINEQFF,TGTGCCAGCACCAAAACTCTAGCGGGGGGAATAAATGAGCAGTTCTTC
TRBJ1-1,-,TRBV19,-,CASSIGTLTFF,TGTGCCAGTAGTATCGGTACGTTGACTTTCTTT
TRBJ1-5,-,TRBV19,-,CASSSSGSIIQPQHF,TGTGCCAGTAGCTCAAGCGGTAGTATAATCCAGCCCCAGCATTTT
TRBJ2-1,-,TRBV20-1,-,CSASGAGPYNEQFF,TGCAGTGCTAGTGGGGCAGGGCCCTACAATGAGCAGTTCTTC
TRBJ1-5,-,TRBV2,-,CASSETGIGQPQHF,TGTGCCAGCAGTGAGACAGGAATAGGGCAGCCCCAGCATTTT
TRBJ2-1,-,TRBV21-1,-,CASRFLGLAANEQFF,TGTGCCAGCAGATTCCTCGGACTAGCGGCCAATGAGCAGTTCTTC
TRBJ1-6,-,TRBV6-1,-,CASSEQAGNSPLHF,TGTGCCAGCAGTGAGCAGGCAGGCAATTCACCCCTCCACTTT
TRBJ1-3,once,TRBV19,TRBD1,CASLPSVGQVSGNTIYF,TGTGCCAGTCTCCCCTCCGTAGGACAGGTCTCTGGAAACACCATATATTTT
TRBJ2-3,-,TRBV5-1,TRBD2,CASSGTSSADTQYF,TGCGCCAGCAGCGGGACTAGTAGCGCAGATACGCAGTATTTT
TRBJ2-3,once,TRBV6-5,TRBD1,CASSYRDRGRDTQYF,TGTGCCAGCAGTTACCGGGACAGGGGAAGAGATACGCAGTATTTT
TRBJ1-5,-,TRBV7-9,TRBD1,CASSLATGGQPQHF,TGTGCCAGCAGCTTAGCGACAGGGGGTCAGCCCCAGCATTTT